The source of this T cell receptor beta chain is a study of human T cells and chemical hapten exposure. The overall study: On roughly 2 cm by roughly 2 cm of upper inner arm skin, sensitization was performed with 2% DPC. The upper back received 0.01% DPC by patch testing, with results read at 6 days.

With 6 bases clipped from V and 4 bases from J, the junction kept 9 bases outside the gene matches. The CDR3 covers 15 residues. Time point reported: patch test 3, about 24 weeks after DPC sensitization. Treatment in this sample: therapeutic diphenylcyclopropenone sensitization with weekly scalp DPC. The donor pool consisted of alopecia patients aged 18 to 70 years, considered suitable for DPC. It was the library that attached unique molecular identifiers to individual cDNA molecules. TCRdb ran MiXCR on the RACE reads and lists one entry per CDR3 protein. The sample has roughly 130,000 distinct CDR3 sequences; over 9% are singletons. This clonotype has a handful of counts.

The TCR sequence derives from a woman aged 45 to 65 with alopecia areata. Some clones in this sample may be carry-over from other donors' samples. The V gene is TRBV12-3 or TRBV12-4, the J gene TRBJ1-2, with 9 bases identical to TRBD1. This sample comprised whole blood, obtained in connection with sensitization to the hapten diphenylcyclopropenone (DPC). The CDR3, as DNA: TGTGCCAGCAGCCCCGGGACAGGGAGAGGCTATGGCTACACCTTC. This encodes CASSPGTGRGYGYTF.